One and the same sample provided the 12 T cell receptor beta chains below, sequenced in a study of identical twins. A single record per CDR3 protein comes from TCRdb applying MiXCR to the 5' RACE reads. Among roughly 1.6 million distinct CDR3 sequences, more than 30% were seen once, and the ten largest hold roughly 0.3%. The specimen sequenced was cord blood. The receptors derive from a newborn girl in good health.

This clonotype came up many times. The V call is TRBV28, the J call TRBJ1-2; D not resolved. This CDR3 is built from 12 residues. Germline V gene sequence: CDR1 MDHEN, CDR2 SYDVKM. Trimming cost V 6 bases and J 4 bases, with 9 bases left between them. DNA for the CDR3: TGTGCCAGCAGGCCCCCGACCTATGGCTACACCTTC. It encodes CASRPPTYGYTF.

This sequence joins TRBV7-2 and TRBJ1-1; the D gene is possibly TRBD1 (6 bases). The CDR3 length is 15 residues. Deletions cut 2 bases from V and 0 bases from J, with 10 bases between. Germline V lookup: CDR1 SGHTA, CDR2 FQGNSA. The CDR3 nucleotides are TGTGCCAGCAGCTTAAGGGGGGGGCTGAACACTGAAGCTTTCTTT. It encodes CASSLRGGLNTEAFF.

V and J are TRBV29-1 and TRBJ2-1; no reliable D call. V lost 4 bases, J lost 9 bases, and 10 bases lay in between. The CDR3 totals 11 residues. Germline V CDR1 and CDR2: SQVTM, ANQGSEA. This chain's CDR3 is CSVARVTEQFF. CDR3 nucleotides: TGCAGCGTTGCCCGGGTTACTGAGCAGTTCTTC.

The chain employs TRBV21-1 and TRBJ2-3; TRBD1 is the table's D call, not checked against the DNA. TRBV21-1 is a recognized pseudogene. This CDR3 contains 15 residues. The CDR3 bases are TGTGCCAGCAGCAAAGAGTTGGCTCGAGGGGTTGCGCAGTATTTT. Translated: CASSKELARGVAQYF.

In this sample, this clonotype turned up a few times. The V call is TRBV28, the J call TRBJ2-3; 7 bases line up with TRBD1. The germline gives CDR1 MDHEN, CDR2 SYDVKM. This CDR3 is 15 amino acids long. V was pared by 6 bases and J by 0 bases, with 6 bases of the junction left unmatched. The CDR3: CASRPQGPSTDTQYF. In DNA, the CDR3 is TGTGCCAGCAGACCACAGGGGCCTAGCACAGATACGCAGTATTTT.

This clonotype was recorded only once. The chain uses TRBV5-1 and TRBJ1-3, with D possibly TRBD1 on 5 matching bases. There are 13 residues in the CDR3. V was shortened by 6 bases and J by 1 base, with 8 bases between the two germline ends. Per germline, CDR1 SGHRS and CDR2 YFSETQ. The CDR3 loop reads CASMGGSGNTIYF. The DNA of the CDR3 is TGCGCCAGCATGGGGGGATCTGGAAACACCATATATTTT.

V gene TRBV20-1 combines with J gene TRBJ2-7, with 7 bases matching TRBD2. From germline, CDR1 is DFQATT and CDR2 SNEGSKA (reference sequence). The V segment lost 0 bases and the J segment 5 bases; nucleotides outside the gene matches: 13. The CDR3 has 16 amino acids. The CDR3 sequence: CSARDSSTSATHEQYF. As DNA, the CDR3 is TGCAGTGCTAGAGATTCGAGTACTAGCGCCACCCACGAGCAGTACTTC.

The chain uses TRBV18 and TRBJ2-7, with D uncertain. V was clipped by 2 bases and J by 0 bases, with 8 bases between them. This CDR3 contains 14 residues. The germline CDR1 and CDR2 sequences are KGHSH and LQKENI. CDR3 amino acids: CASSPIGFSYEQYF. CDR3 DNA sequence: TGTGCCAGCTCACCAATTGGGTTCTCCTACGAGCAGTACTTC.

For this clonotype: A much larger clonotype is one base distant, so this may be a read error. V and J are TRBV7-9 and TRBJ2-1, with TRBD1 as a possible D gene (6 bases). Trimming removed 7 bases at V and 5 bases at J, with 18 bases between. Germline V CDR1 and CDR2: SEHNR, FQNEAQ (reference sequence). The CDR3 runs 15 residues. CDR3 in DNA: TGTGCCAGCAACGCCAGGGGTTTTTCCCACAATGAGCAGTTCTTC. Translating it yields CASNARGFSHNEQFF.

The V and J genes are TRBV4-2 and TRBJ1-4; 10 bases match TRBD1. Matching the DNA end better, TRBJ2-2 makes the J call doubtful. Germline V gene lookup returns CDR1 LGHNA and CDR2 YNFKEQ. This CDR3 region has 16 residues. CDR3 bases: TGTGCCAGCAGCCCGGGACAGGGGCGTCCCACCGGGGAGCTGTTTTTT. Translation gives CASSPGQGRPTGELFF.

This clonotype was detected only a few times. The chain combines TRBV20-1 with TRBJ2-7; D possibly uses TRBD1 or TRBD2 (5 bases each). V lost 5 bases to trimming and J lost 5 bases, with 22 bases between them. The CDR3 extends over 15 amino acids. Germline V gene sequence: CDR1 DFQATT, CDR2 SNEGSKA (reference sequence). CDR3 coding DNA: TGCAGTGCTGAAGGGGACCTTCTGATCGTCCACGAGCAGTACTTC. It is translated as CSAEGDLLIVHEQYF.

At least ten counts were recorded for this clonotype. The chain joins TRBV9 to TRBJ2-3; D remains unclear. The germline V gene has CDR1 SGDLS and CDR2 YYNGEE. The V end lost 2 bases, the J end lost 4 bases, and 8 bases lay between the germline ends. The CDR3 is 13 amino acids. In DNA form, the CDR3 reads TGTGCCAGCAGCGTTAACCCCCCAGATACGCAGTATTTT. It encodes CASSVNPPDTQYF.